Listed below are T cell receptor beta chains from one sample, sequenced in a study of T-cell reconstitution after alpha-beta-depleted transplantation in children. TCRdb reprocessed the PCR reads via MiXCR and lists one record per CDR3 protein. The data show about 610,000 distinct CDR3 sequences, about 10% seen once. The sequenced sample was PBMCs from the stem cell graft donor, obtained from the stem cell graft. The receptors derive from a human donor who donated a stem cell graft to a child with acute myeloid leukemia. Both conserved end residues are part of each CDR3. The D gene is left open where the match is weak. Expanded clones get a size class; other rows say once, few or many, or leave the size out.

TRBV7-2	TRBD2	NA	TRBJ2-2	CASSLLGSGGTGELFF	TGTGCCAGCAGCTTACTCGGCAGCGGGGGCACCGGGGAGCTGTTTTTT
TRBV7-2	TRBD2	NA	TRBJ2-2	CASSLAPSGRGPGELFF	TGTGCCAGCAGCTTAGCGCCTAGCGGGAGAGGGCCCGGGGAGCTGTTTTTT
TRBV9	TRBD2	few	TRBJ2-7	CASSAGAGGSYEQYF	TGTGCCAGCAGCGCCGGCGCGGGAGGATCCTACGAGCAGTACTTC
TRBV5-1	TRBD1	NA	TRBJ1-2	CASSVTGGDGYTF	TGCGCCAGCAGCGTGACAGGGGGCGATGGCTACACCTTC
TRBV20-1	NA	many	TRBJ2-1	CSAPLAVGTLNEQFF	TGCAGTGCCCCTTTAGCGGTGGGAACTTTAAATGAGCAGTTCTTC
TRBV20-1	NA	NA	TRBJ2-7	CSARGIRRPYEQYF	TGCAGTGCTAGAGGTATACGGAGACCCTACGAGCAGTACTTC
TRBV7-2	NA	few	TRBJ2-1	CASSLGLEIGNEQFF	TGTGCCAGCAGCTTAGGGCTAGAGATTGGGAATGAGCAGTTCTTC
TRBV7-2	TRBD1	NA	TRBJ2-7	CASSPQGASGEQYF	TGTGCCAGCAGCCCCCAGGGGGCTTCGGGCGAGCAGTACTTC
TRBV29-1	TRBD1	many	TRBJ2-3	CSVDRQGNSDTQYF	TGCAGCGTCGATCGACAGGGGAACTCAGATACGCAGTATTTT
TRBV9	NA	many	TRBJ1-2	CASRGYMGNYGYTF	TGTGCCAGCAGAGGATACATGGGGAACTATGGCTACACCTTC
TRBV5-1	NA	many	TRBJ2-2	CASSDQASTGELFF	TGCGCCAGCAGCGACCAGGCCTCGACCGGGGAGCTGTTTTTT
TRBV28	TRBD1	many	TRBJ2-3	CASSLTGGRDTQYF	TGTGCCAGCAGCTTAACAGGGGGTAGAGATACGCAGTATTTT
TRBV14	TRBD2	NA	TRBJ2-5	CASSQGLATETQYF	TGTGCCAGCAGCCAGGGACTAGCTACCGAGACCCAGTACTTC
TRBV11-2	NA	NA	TRBJ1-2	CASSLRGGRTDVYTF	TGTGCCAGCAGCTTACGAGGGGGACGAACGGATGTCTACACCTTC
TRBV29-1	NA	few	TRBJ2-7	CSVEDRGSSYEQYF	TGCAGCGTTGAAGATCGGGGTAGCTCCTACGAGCAGTACTTC
TRBV20-1	TRBD2	many	TRBJ2-7	CSAQLAGVGYEQYF	TGCAGTGCTCAGCTAGCGGGAGTAGGGTACGAGCAGTACTTC
TRBV20-1	NA	many	TRBJ2-4	CSARDQAQGQGIQYF	TGCAGTGCTAGAGATCAAGCGCAGGGGCAAGGGATTCAGTACTTC
TRBV29-1	TRBD2	many	TRBJ2-5	CSVTGTSGDIQETQYF	TGCAGCGTGACGGGGACTAGCGGGGACATCCAAGAGACCCAGTACTTC
TRBV27	NA	few	TRBJ1-1	CASSAVPSLNTEAFF	TGTGCCAGCAGTGCCGTCCCGTCCTTGAACACTGAAGCTTTCTTT
TRBV4-2	NA	NA	TRBJ1-2	CASSQDFREDYGYTF	TGTGCCAGCAGCCAAGACTTCCGGGAGGACTATGGCTACACCTTC
TRBV7-2	NA	NA	TRBJ1-2	CASSLSNGDYGYTF	TGTGCCAGCAGCTTATCTAACGGAGACTATGGCTACACCTTC
TRBV11-2	NA	NA	TRBJ2-5	CASSPLLSGPGETQYF	TGTGCCAGCAGCCCCCTTCTCTCGGGGCCTGGAGAGACCCAGTACTTC
TRBV27	TRBD1	few	TRBJ1-4	CASSLRGRNEKLFF	TGTGCCAGCAGTCTCAGGGGGCGTAATGAAAAACTGTTTTTT
TRBV24-1	NA	few	TRBJ2-3	CATSSGEIDTQYF	TGTGCCACCAGTTCGGGAGAGATAGATACGCAGTATTTT
TRBV20-1	TRBD2	many	TRBJ2-7	CSAPGGLAGTYEQYF	TGCAGTGCTCCCGGAGGACTAGCGGGAACCTACGAGCAGTACTTC
TRBV9	NA	few	TRBJ2-1	CASSVVGRNENEQFF	TGTGCCAGCAGCGTAGTTGGGCGGAACGAAAACGAGCAGTTCTTC
TRBV4-2	NA	few	TRBJ2-7	CASSQVGSGSYEQYF	TGTGCCAGCAGCCAAGTGGGGTCGGGCTCCTACGAGCAGTACTTC
TRBV6-4	NA	few	TRBJ1-1	CASKGEVGTEAFF	TGTGCCAGCAAGGGGGAGGTTGGCACTGAAGCTTTCTTT
TRBV29-1	TRBD2	many	TRBJ2-3	CSVMTSGTSATDTQYF	TGCAGCGTAATGACTTCCGGGACTAGCGCAACAGATACGCAGTATTTT
TRBV20-1	NA	many	TRBJ2-2	CSARRDLRTGELFF	TGCAGTGCTAGGAGGGACCTCAGGACCGGGGAGCTGTTTTTT
TRBV29-1	NA	many	TRBJ1-1	CSVEPAGNTEAFF	TGCAGCGTTGAACCGGCAGGGAACACTGAAGCTTTCTTT
TRBV29-1	NA	NA	TRBJ1-1	CSAALSNTEAFF	TGCAGCGCCGCTTTGTCGAACACTGAAGCTTTCTTT
TRBV12-3/TRBV12-4	NA	few	TRBJ2-7	CASTIEASVSYEQYF	TGTGCCAGCACCATCGAGGCTAGCGTATCCTACGAGCAGTACTTC